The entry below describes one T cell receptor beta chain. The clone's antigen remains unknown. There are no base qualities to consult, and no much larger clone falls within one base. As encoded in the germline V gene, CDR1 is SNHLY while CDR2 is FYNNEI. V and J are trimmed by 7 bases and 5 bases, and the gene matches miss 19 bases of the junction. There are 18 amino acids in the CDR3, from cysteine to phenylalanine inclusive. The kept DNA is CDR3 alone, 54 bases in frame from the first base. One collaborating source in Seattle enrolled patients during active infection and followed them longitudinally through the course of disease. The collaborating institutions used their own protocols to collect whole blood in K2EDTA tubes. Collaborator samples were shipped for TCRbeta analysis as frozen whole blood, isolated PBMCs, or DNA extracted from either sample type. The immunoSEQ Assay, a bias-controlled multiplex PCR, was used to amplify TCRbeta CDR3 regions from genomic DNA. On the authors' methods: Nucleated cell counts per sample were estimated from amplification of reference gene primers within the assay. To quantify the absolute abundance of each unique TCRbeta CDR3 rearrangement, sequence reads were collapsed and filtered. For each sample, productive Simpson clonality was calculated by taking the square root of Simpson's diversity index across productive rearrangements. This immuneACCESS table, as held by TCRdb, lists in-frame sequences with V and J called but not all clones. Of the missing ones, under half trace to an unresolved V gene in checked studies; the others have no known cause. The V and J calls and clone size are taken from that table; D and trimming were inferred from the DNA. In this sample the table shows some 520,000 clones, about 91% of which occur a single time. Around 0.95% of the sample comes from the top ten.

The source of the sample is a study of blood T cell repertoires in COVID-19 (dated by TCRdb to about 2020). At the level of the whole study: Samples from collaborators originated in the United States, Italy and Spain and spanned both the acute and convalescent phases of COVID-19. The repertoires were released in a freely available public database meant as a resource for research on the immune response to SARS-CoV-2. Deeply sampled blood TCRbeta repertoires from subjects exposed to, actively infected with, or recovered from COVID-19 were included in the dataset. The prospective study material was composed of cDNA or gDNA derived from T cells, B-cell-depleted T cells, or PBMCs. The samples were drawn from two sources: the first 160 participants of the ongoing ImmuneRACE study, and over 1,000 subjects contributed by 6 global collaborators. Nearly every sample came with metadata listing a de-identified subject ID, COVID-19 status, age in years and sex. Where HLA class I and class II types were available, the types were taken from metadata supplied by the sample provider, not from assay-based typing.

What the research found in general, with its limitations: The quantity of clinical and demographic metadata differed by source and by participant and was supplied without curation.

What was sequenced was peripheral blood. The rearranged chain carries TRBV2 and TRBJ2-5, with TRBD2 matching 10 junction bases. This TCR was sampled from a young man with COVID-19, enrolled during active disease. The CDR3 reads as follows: CASNKWGGASGSGETQYF. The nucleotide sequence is TGTGCCAGCAATAAGTGGGGGGGTGCTAGCGGGAGTGGTGAGACCCAGTACTTC.